This T cell receptor beta chain was recorded in a study of T cell responses to AZD1222 COVID-19 vaccine. Trimming took 5 bases from V and 4 from J; bases not matched to a gene: 7. This CDR3 is built from 15 residues. Germline CDR1 MNHEY, CDR2 SMNVEV (reference sequence). The study's findings and limits: Sampled repertoires all dated from after the peak T cell response.

Second-dose schedules of about 4 or about 12 weeks were combined. The method was immunoSEQ multiplex PCR; TCRdb's version includes in-frame clones alone and lacks a portion of them. The data show 100,000 to 120,000 clones, with approximately 90% seen just once and about 15% held by the top ten. Remarks on this clone: Antigen: not known.

This rearrangement joins TRBV27 to TRBJ1-1, with 10 nucleotides matching TRBD1. The material sequenced was peripheral blood, taken 28 days after the second AZD1222 dose. The sequence was collected from an adult who received the AZD1222 COVID-19 vaccine. The CDR3 sequence is CASSPGQGGITEAFF. In DNA, the CDR3 is TGTGCCAGCAGTCCTGGACAGGGGGGGATCACTGAAGCTTTCTTT.